One and the same sample provided the 18 T cell receptor beta chains below, sequenced in a study of molecular identifiers for immune sequencing clone quantification (dated by TCRdb to 2016 to 2018). The library was prepared using PCR. For sequencing, a NextSeq 500 was employed. TCRdb ran its own pipeline on the public reads, namely fastp trimming at Q25 and MiXCR clone calling, and kept in-frame beta chains. Each record represents a unique CDR3 protein, reported with the most common genes and DNA among its rows. The table for this sample lists about 320,000 distinct CDR3 sequences; 24% of them were counted only once. Jointly, the top ten make up around 0.7% of the sample. The sequencing sample was made of naive CD8+ T cells from blood, with Jurkat cell RNA spiked in. The label giving this sample's cell subset or site can be read as: FACS-sorted CD8+CD4-CCR7+CD45RA+ naive T cells. The origin of the receptors is a human donor in good health. Some libraries in this study had Jurkat cell RNA spiked in.

This clonotype occurred many times. The genes are TRBV27 and TRBJ2-7; 9 nucleotides agree with TRBD2. From germline, CDR1 is MNHEY and CDR2 SMNVEV (reference sequence). This CDR3 is built from 16 residues. After removal of 1 base from V and 0 bases from J, the junction contained 4 bases not matched to a gene. CDR3 protein: CASSLFAGGSSYEQYF. The CDR3 coding sequence is TGTGCCAGCAGTTTATTTGCGGGGGGGAGCTCCTACGAGCAGTACTTC.

This clonotype was seen ten or more times. The genes are TRBV7-9 and TRBJ1-4; possible D gene TRBD1, 5 bases. Between the trimmed V and J ends, which lost 4 bases and 8 bases, there was a span of 17 bases. Germline assignment: CDR1 SEHNR and CDR2 FQNEAQ (reference sequence). This CDR3 is built from 15 residues. In DNA form, the CDR3 reads TGTGCCAGCAGCTCTATTGTCGGGACCCTCGAAAAACTGTTTTTT. It codes for CASSSIVGTLEKLFF.

In this sample, this clonotype turned up once. Sequence at one end of the junction differs from germline and may be a read error. The chain links TRBV27 to TRBJ2-3; D not resolved. Germline values: CDR1 MNHEY, CDR2 SMNVEV (reference sequence). The CDR3 totals 16 residues. CDR3 sequence: CAGSLLGLSDTDTQYF. CDR3 nucleotides: TGTGCCGGCAGTTTATTGGGTCTATCGGACACAGATACGCAGTATTTT.

A single count supports this clonotype. The chain carries TRBV7-2 and TRBJ1-1; TRBD1 matches 9 bases. Trimming at V came to 5 bases and at J to 9 bases, leaving 16 bases not matched to a gene. The CDR3 spans 16 residues. Germline V lookup: CDR1 SGHTA, CDR2 FQGNSA. CDR3: CASSARDRARDSQAFF. CDR3 nucleotides: TGTGCCAGCAGCGCCCGGGACAGGGCAAGAGATTCGCAAGCTTTCTTT. Filled out from reference TRBV7-2 and TRBJ1-1, the complete variable domain reads GAGVSQSPSNKVTEKGKDVELRCDPISGHTALYWYRQSLGQGLEFLIYFQGNSAPDKSGLPSDRFSAERTGGSVSTLTIQRTQQEDSAVYLCASSARDRARDSQAFFGQGTRLTVV.

The V call is TRBV27, the J call TRBJ2-7; TRBD1 aligns across 8 bases. Germline-derived CDR1 and CDR2 are MNHEY and SMNVEV (reference sequence). The CDR3 runs 15 residues. The V gene end was trimmed by 5 bases and the J gene end by 2 bases; junction bases not matched to a gene: 8. The CDR3: CASSHTGGLAYEQYF. CDR3 DNA sequence: TGTGCCAGCAGTCATACAGGGGGACTCGCCTACGAGCAGTACTTC.

This clonotype was picked up many times. The chain is built from TRBV6-6 and TRBJ1-1; D ambiguous. In germline, CDR1 is MNHNY, CDR2 SVGAGI (reference sequence). The CDR3 length is 15 residues. The V gene lost 5 bases and the J gene lost 0 bases, with 13 bases spanning the gap. The DNA of the CDR3 is TGTGCCAGCAGTCCACGACCGGGCCTGAACACTGAAGCTTTCTTT. Residues: CASSPRPGLNTEAFF.

In regard to this clonotype: A much larger clone lies one base from this, so it may be a read error. CDR3 loop: CAGSDSRYEQYF. The CDR3 region has the DNA TGTGCCGGCAGCGATAGTCGCTACGAGCAGTACTTC. The V call is TRBV5-6, the J call TRBJ2-7; D remains unclear. The CDR3 contains 12 residues. Germline assignment: CDR1 SGHDT and CDR2 YYEEEE.

V gene TRBV19 combines with J gene TRBJ1-5; unclear D gene. CDR3 length: 13 residues. Germline V gene lookup returns CDR1 LNHDA and CDR2 SQIVND (reference sequence). Trimming stripped 7 bases from V and 7 bases from J, with 14 bases between. CDR3 nucleotides: TGTGCCAGTACCCTCCTTCCCAGCCAGCCCCAGCATTTT. Its translation is CASTLLPSQPQHF.

The DNA for the CDR3 is TGTGCCAGCAGTCCGTATCCGGGACGGGGGAACACTGAAGCTTTCTTT. Residues: CASSPYPGRGNTEAFF. The chain couples TRBV12-3 or TRBV12-4 to TRBJ1-1, with a tentative D call TRBD1 (5 bases). The CDR3 has 16 amino acids. V shed 5 bases and J shed 1 base, with 17 bases lying between them.

CDR3 DNA: TGTGCCAGCAGCCCCGGGACAGGGTCAGCCAAAAACATTCAGTACTTC. Translated: CASSPGTGSAKNIQYF. This chain joins TRBV14 and TRBJ2-4, with TRBD1 matching 9 bases. The V and J ends lost 4 bases and 0 bases, in that order; junction bases with no gene match: 4. The CDR3 runs 16 residues. Germline V gene lookup returns CDR1 SGHDN and CDR2 FVKESK.

About this clonotype itself: A much larger clone differs from this one at a single base, so this may be a read error. The chain links TRBV28 to TRBJ2-3; D unresolved. Germline assignment: CDR1 MDHEN and CDR2 SYDVKM. The CDR3 is made up of 11 amino acids. The CDR3 region is CACSPADTQYF. CDR3 DNA: TGTGCCTGCAGTCCGGCAGATACGCAGTATTTT.

This clonotype was observed at least ten times. The genes are TRBV7-9 and TRBJ2-7; D perhaps matches TRBD2 (6 bases). Deletions cut 1 base from V and 4 bases from J, with 11 bases between. The CDR3 is 14 amino acids. CDR1 and CDR2 (germline): SEHNR, FQNEAQ (reference sequence). This CDR3 reads CASSLVGGMYEQYF. CDR3 bases: TGTGCCAGCAGCTTAGTAGGAGGGATGTACGAGCAGTACTTC. Complete variable domain (other parts from reference TRBV7-9 and TRBJ2-7): DTGVSQNPRHKITKRGQNVTFRCDPISEHNRLYWYRQTLGQGPEFLTYFQNEAQLEKSRLLSDRFSAERPKGSFSTLEIQRTEQGDSAMYLCASSLVGGMYEQYFGPGTRLTVT.

The chain combines TRBV13 with TRBJ2-2; 9 positions agree with TRBD2. There are 17 residues in the CDR3. Germline V gene sequence: CDR1 PRHDT, CDR2 FYEKMQ (reference sequence). The V gene end was trimmed by 5 bases and the J gene end by 5 bases; junction bases not matched to a gene: 12. Here the CDR3 reads CASSRQGLAGSTGELFF. The CDR3 region has the DNA TGTGCCAGCAGCCGACAGGGTCTAGCGGGGAGTACCGGGGAGCTGTTTTTT.

The rearrangement uses TRBV12-3 or TRBV12-4 and TRBJ2-3, with 11 bases fitting TRBD2. The CDR3 covers 16 residues. J was trimmed by 2 bases and V by 4 bases; bases with no gene match: 5. Here the CDR3 DNA reads TGTGCCAGCAGTTCCGGACTAGCGGGTTACACAGATACGCAGTATTTT. This translates into CASSSGLAGYTDTQYF.

This clonotype was picked up a small number of times. V gene TRBV27 combines with J gene TRBJ2-7, with D possibly being TRBD2 (6 bases). This CDR3 has 15 residues. V lost 7 bases and J 1 base, leaving 17 bases between the germline ends. Germline V gives CDR1 MNHEY, CDR2 SMNVEV (reference sequence). CDR3 loop: CASTRGTGTSYEQYF. In nucleotides, the CDR3 is TGTGCCAGCACCCGCGGGACCGGGACTTCCTACGAGCAGTACTTC.

On this clonotype itself: The junction shows a germline mismatch at one end, possibly a read error. The V and J genes are TRBV20-1 and TRBJ2-2; 9 positions match TRBD1. There are 15 residues in the CDR3. Looked up from germline, CDR1 is DFQATT and CDR2 is SNEGSKA (reference sequence). CDR3 coding DNA: TGCAGTGCGGCCCCGGACAGGGGTCCTACCGCGGAGCTGTTTTTT. The encoded protein is CSAAPDRGPTAELFF.

This clonotype was detected a few times. The chain employs TRBV4-3 and TRBJ2-3; D could derive from TRBD1 or TRBD2 (5 bases each). The ends were cut back, 1 base at V and 0 bases at J, with 8 bases in the middle. Germline V lookup: CDR1 LGHNA, CDR2 YSLEER. The CDR3 consists of 15 residues. The DNA for the CDR3 is TGCGCCAGCAGCCAAGGGGACGCTAGCACAGATACGCAGTATTTT. Amino acids: CASSQGDASTDTQYF.

This clonotype was found many times. The rearrangement links TRBV12-3 or TRBV12-4 to TRBJ2-3; 8 bases agree with TRBD2. The CDR3 has 14 amino acids. V gave up 6 bases and J gave up 6 bases; unmatched junction bases: 8. The CDR3 sequence is CASSPTSGWDTQYF. Written as DNA, the CDR3 is TGTGCCAGCAGCCCCACTAGCGGCTGGGATACGCAGTATTTT.